What follows are 17 T cell receptor beta chains derived from one specimen sequenced in a study of cytomegalovirus exposure and HLA in healthy donors. Primers for the PCR totalled 60 Vbeta and 13 Jbeta. Measured with immunoSEQ multiplex PCR; TCRdb has only the in-frame clones, and not every one. Of approximately 140,000 clones listed, roughly 77% are singletons. Input material: PBMCs. Every receptor here comes from a female donor in good health and CMV-seronegative.

The V gene is TRBV18, the J gene TRBJ2-7, with D possibly matching TRBD2 (5 bases). V dropped 4 bases and J dropped 2 bases, with 9 bases sitting between them. From germline, CDR1 is KGHSH and CDR2 LQKENI. This CDR3 comprises 13 residues. CDR3 sequence reads: CASSLAGTYEQYF. DNA of the CDR3: TGTGCCAGCTCACTAGCCGGGACCTACGAGCAGTACTTC.

V is TRBV25-1 and J is TRBJ1-1; D may be TRBD1 (6 bases). The ends were cut back, 6 bases at V and 11 bases at J, with 19 bases in the middle. Germline V lookup: CDR1 MGHDK, CDR2 SYGVNS. The CDR3 extends over 13 amino acids. The CDR3 coding sequence is TGTGCCAGCAGCCCTGTGGGCAGGGGTGAGGCTTTCTTT. Translated, it gives CASSPVGRGEAFF.

V usage is TRBV2 and J usage is TRBJ1-4; 7 bases are a match to TRBD1. Germline V CDR1 and CDR2: SNHLY, FYNNEI. The V gene end was trimmed by 6 bases and the J gene end by 4 bases; junction bases not matched to a gene: 8. The CDR3 loop spans 15 amino acids. CDR3 residues: CASRISTGDNEKLFF. The CDR3 DNA sequence: TGTGCCAGCAGGATCTCTACAGGGGATAATGAAAAACTGTTTTTT.

The chain recombines TRBV4-3 with TRBJ2-7, with 8 bases aligning to TRBD1. V gave up 3 bases and J gave up 1 base; unmatched junction bases: 8. This CDR3 has 16 residues. Germline CDR1 and CDR2: LGHNA and YSLEER. For the CDR3, the DNA is TGCGCCAGCAGCCATTCAGAGACAGGGGCATCCTACGAGCAGTACTTC. Translation gives CASSHSETGASYEQYF.

This clone was seen a single time. The chain recombines TRBV5-1 with TRBJ2-1, with D possibly TRBD2 on 6 matching bases. Per germline, CDR1 SGHRS and CDR2 YFSETQ. CDR3 length equals 16 residues. V dropped 0 bases and J dropped 5 bases, with 15 bases sitting between them. The CDR3: CASSLAGRPPNNEQFF. In nucleotides, the CDR3 is TGCGCCAGCAGCTTGGCTGGGAGGCCCCCCAACAATGAGCAGTTCTTC.

The chain joins TRBV20-1 to TRBJ2-5; no clear D gene. Per the germline V gene, CDR1 is DFQATT and CDR2 is SNEGSKA (reference sequence). This CDR3 spans 11 amino acids. Trimming pared 6 bases from V and 5 bases from J, leaving 10 bases between. The CDR3 bases are TGCAGTGCCCCTCCGGAGGAGACCCAGTACTTC. Encoded protein: CSAPPEETQYF.

This chain connects TRBV19 to TRBJ2-7, with TRBD1 matching over 7 bases. The CDR3 is 14 amino acids. The germline V gene has CDR1 LNHDA and CDR2 SQIVND (reference sequence). V lost 6 bases and J lost 3; bases outside the gene matches: 8. CDR3 DNA: TGTGCCAGTAGGCCTAGGGACAGAGTCTACGAGCAGTACTTC. Translation: CASRPRDRVYEQYF.

The chain joins TRBV5-6 to TRBJ2-7; 8 bases are a match to TRBD2. The CDR3 loop spans 16 amino acids. With V trimmed by 4 bases and J by 5 bases, 14 bases remained unmatched. Germline CDR1 reads SGHDT; CDR2 reads YYEEEE. The CDR3 spells CASSARGGGGRNEQYF. Here the CDR3 DNA reads TGTGCCAGCAGCGCTCGGGGGGGCGGCGGGCGCAACGAGCAGTACTTC. Supplemented by reference TRBV5-6 and TRBJ2-7, the full variable domain reads DAGVTQSPTHLIKTRGQQVTLRCSPKSGHDTVSWYQQALGQGPQFIFQYYEEEERQRGNFPDRFSGHQFPNYSSELNVNALLLGDSALYLCASSARGGGGRNEQYFGPGTRLTVT.

The V call is TRBV30, the J call TRBJ2-1; D remains unclear. Between the trimmed V and J ends, which lost 2 bases and 5 bases, there was a span of 4 bases. CDR3 length equals 11 residues. The germline V gene encodes CDR1 GTSNPN and CDR2 SVGIG (reference sequence). In nucleotides, the CDR3 is TGTGCCTGGAGTCAAAACAATGAGCAGTTCTTC. The encoded protein is CAWSQNNEQFF. The whole variable domain, remainder taken from reference TRBV30 and TRBJ2-1, is SQTIHQWPATLVQPVGSPLSLECTVEGTSNPNLYWYRQAAGRGLQLLFYSVGIGQISSEVPQNLSASRPQDRQFILSSKKLLLSDSGFYLCAWSQNNEQFFGPGTRLTVL.

V is TRBV5-6 and J is TRBJ1-2; 8 bases are shared with TRBD1. Per the germline V gene, CDR1 is SGHDT and CDR2 is YYEEEE. The CDR3 consists of 12 residues. Germline trimming cut 4 bases from V and 10 bases from J; bases unmatched to any gene: 6. In DNA, the CDR3 is TGTGCCAGCAGCCCGGGGACAGGCGTCTACACCTTC. Amino acid sequence: CASSPGTGVYTF.

The J gene is TRBJ1-6, the V gene TRBV30; no reliable D call. Germline-derived CDR1 and CDR2 are GTSNPN and SVGIG (reference sequence). V shed 0 bases and J shed 10 bases, with 16 bases lying between them. The CDR3 extends over 15 amino acids. This CDR3 reads CAWSVRLELNSPLHF. DNA for the CDR3: TGTGCCTGGAGTGTACGGCTGGAACTAAACTCACCCCTCCACTTT.

This clone was found a few times. This chain links TRBV2 with TRBJ1-5; no definite D call. There are 13 residues in the CDR3. Deletions cut 3 bases from V and 5 bases from J, with 8 bases between. The germline V gene encodes CDR1 SNHLY and CDR2 FYNNEI. The CDR3 is CASSDGLDQPQHF. In DNA form, the CDR3 reads TGTGCCAGCAGTGACGGTTTGGATCAGCCCCAGCATTTT.

The gene calls are TRBV29-1 and TRBJ2-1, with D perhaps matching TRBD2 (6 bases). The CDR3 is 13 residues long. V was cut by 6 bases and J by 4 bases, with 13 bases left in between. From germline, CDR1 is SQVTM and CDR2 ANQGSEA. The CDR3 nucleotides read TGCAGCGTCGGAGGGACCCCTTACAATGAGCAGTTCTTC. It encodes CSVGGTPYNEQFF.

V usage is TRBV5-1 and J usage is TRBJ2-6; 13 bases line up with TRBD2. Germline V gives CDR1 SGHRS, CDR2 YFSETQ. The V segment lost 0 bases and the J segment 5 bases; nucleotides outside the gene matches: 5. CDR3 length: 18 amino acids. The CDR3 coding sequence is TGCGCCAGCAGCTTGGCTGGACTAGCGGGGGATAGGGCCAACGTCCTGACTTTC. Residues: CASSLAGLAGDRANVLTF. Supplemented by reference TRBV5-1 and TRBJ2-6, the full variable domain reads KAGVTQTPRYLIKTRGQQVTLSCSPISGHRSVSWYQQTPGQGLQFLFEYFSETQRNKGNFPGRFSGRQFSNSRSEMNVSTLELGDSALYLCASSLAGLAGDRANVLTFGAGSRLTVL.

V gene TRBV7-8 combines with J gene TRBJ2-2, with D perhaps matching TRBD2 (5 bases). V lost 2 bases, J lost 4 bases, and 17 bases lay in between. This CDR3 is 17 amino acids long. CDR1 and CDR2 from the germline V gene are SGHVS and FQNEAQ. CDR3 in amino acids: CASSLSPSHLSTGELFF. In DNA form, the CDR3 reads TGTGCCAGCAGCTTATCCCCTAGCCACCTTTCCACCGGGGAGCTGTTTTTT.

The chain couples TRBV11-2 to TRBJ2-2, with 8 bases matching TRBD1. Looked up from germline, CDR1 is SGHAT and CDR2 is FQNNGV. The CDR3 consists of 14 residues. The V gene end was trimmed by 5 bases and the J gene end by 6 bases; junction bases not matched to a gene: 5. In DNA form, the CDR3 reads TGTGCCAGCAGCACCAGGACAGGGTCCGGGGAGCTGTTTTTT. Its translation is CASSTRTGSGELFF. The full variable domain, with the rest looked up from reference TRBV11-2 and TRBJ2-2, is EAGVAQSPRYKIIEKRQSVAFWCNPISGHATLYWYQQILGQGPKLLIQFQNNGVVDDSQLPKDRFSAERLKGVDSTLKIQPAKLEDSAVYLCASSTRTGSGELFFGEGSRLTVL.

This clone has only a few counts. This chain joins TRBV6-5 and TRBJ1-1; a weak D match, TRBD1 (5 bases). CDR1 is MNHEY and CDR2 is SVGAGI in the germline V gene. Trimming removed 2 bases at V and 1 base at J, with 5 bases between. CDR3 size: 13 residues. The CDR3 DNA reads as TGTGCCAGCAGTTACAGGGGGAACACTGAAGCTTTCTTT. This encodes CASSYRGNTEAFF.